The rows below give T cell receptor beta chains drawn from one sample of a study. TCRdb called the 5' RACE reads again in MiXCR, with one record for every CDR3 protein. The sample lists roughly 46,000 distinct CDR3 sequences; roughly 28% were seen once. Sequenced input: naive CD4+ T cells sorted from blood. The source is a female donor with breast cancer. CDR3s include the opening cysteine and the closing phenylalanine or tryptophan. Each record gives: J gene, clone size, V gene, D gene, CDR3 protein, CDR3 DNA. The D gene is left open where the match is weak. Part of the rows lack a size; the others show once, few, many or a class for expanded clones.

j_call: TRBJ1-5; clone_size: .; v_call: TRBV6-5; d_call: .; cdr3_aa: CASSCSRNQPQHF; cdr3_nt: TGTGCCAGCAGTTGCTCAAGGAATCAGCCCCAGCATTTT
j_call: TRBJ2-7; clone_size: .; v_call: TRBV21-1; d_call: .; cdr3_aa: CASSTGTVVSYEQYF; cdr3_nt: TGTGCCAGCAGCACCGGGACAGTGGTTAGCTACGAGCAGTACTTC
j_call: TRBJ1-5; clone_size: .; v_call: TRBV6-4; d_call: TRBD1; cdr3_aa: CASSANWGQGRAWPSQPQHF; cdr3_nt: TGTGCCAGCAGTGCCAACTGGGGACAGGGGCGAGCATGGCCTAGTCAGCCCCAGCATTTT
j_call: TRBJ2-2; clone_size: few; v_call: TRBV7-6; d_call: .; cdr3_aa: CASSRAHSNTGELFF; cdr3_nt: TGTGCCAGCAGCCGAGCTCACTCGAACACCGGGGAGTTGTTTTTT
j_call: TRBJ2-4; clone_size: few; v_call: TRBV20-1; d_call: TRBD1; cdr3_aa: CSASDRPGPPNIQYF; cdr3_nt: TGCAGTGCTTCGGACAGGCCCGGCCCCCCCAACATTCAGTACTTC
j_call: TRBJ2-7; clone_size: .; v_call: TRBV20-1; d_call: TRBD1; cdr3_aa: CSATGTVAYEQYF; cdr3_nt: TGCAGTGCTACGGGGACAGTCGCCTACGAGCAGTACTTC
j_call: TRBJ2-5; clone_size: few; v_call: TRBV7-2; d_call: TRBD2; cdr3_aa: CASSPYGGGQEETQYF; cdr3_nt: TGTGCCAGCAGCCCCTATGGGGGAGGGCAAGAAGAGACCCAGTACTTC
j_call: TRBJ1-2; clone_size: many; v_call: TRBV5-6; d_call: .; cdr3_aa: CASSFWGRGGYTF; cdr3_nt: TGTGCCAGCAGCTTTTGGGGTAGGGGCGGCTACACCTTC
j_call: TRBJ1-5; clone_size: .; v_call: TRBV19; d_call: TRBD1; cdr3_aa: CASSIPGQGAGQPQHF; cdr3_nt: TGTGCCAGTAGTATCCCGGGACAGGGGGCTGGACAGCCCCAGCATTTT
j_call: TRBJ2-4; clone_size: .; v_call: TRBV12-3/TRBV12-4; d_call: TRBD1; cdr3_aa: CASSIDRGNIQYF; cdr3_nt: TGTGCCAGCAGTATAGACAGGGGGAACATTCAGTACTTC
j_call: TRBJ2-2; clone_size: .; v_call: TRBV12-3/TRBV12-4; d_call: TRBD1; cdr3_aa: CASSSDRVRSGELFF; cdr3_nt: TGTGCCAGCAGTTCGGACAGGGTCCGGAGCGGGGAGCTGTTTTTT
j_call: TRBJ1-2; clone_size: few; v_call: TRBV7-2; d_call: TRBD1; cdr3_aa: CASSLDAQGAYGYTF; cdr3_nt: TGTGCCAGCAGCTTAGATGCACAGGGGGCCTATGGCTACACCTTC
j_call: TRBJ1-2; clone_size: few; v_call: TRBV7-2; d_call: TRBD1; cdr3_aa: CASSSYRGPDYGYTF; cdr3_nt: TGTGCCAGCAGCTCCTACAGGGGGCCGGACTATGGCTACACCTTC
j_call: TRBJ2-1; clone_size: .; v_call: TRBV20-1; d_call: .; cdr3_aa: CSVPRPANNEQFF; cdr3_nt: TGCAGTGTCCCCCGACCGGCGAACAATGAGCAGTTCTTC
j_call: TRBJ1-1; clone_size: .; v_call: TRBV12-3/TRBV12-4; d_call: .; cdr3_aa: CASSLGRANTEAFF; cdr3_nt: TGTGCCAGCAGTTTGGGCCGAGCGAACACTGAAGCTTTCTTT
j_call: TRBJ2-7; clone_size: .; v_call: TRBV10-1; d_call: .; cdr3_aa: CASSGGIDEQYF; cdr3_nt: TGCGCCAGCAGTGGAGGGATCGACGAGCAGTACTTC
j_call: TRBJ2-5; clone_size: .; v_call: TRBV4-3; d_call: TRBD2; cdr3_aa: CASSQGGSGSRETQYF; cdr3_nt: TGCGCCAGCAGCCAAGGGGGTAGCGGGAGCCGAGAGACCCAGTACTTC
j_call: TRBJ1-1; clone_size: many; v_call: TRBV29-1; d_call: TRBD1; cdr3_aa: CSVEGEGAAEAFF; cdr3_nt: TGCAGCGTTGAAGGGGAGGGGGCTGCTGAAGCTTTCTTT
j_call: TRBJ2-1; clone_size: .; v_call: TRBV4-1; d_call: .; cdr3_aa: CASSRDNSYNEQFF; cdr3_nt: TGCGCCAGCAGCCGGGACAACTCCTACAATGAGCAGTTCTTC
j_call: TRBJ2-6; clone_size: few; v_call: TRBV28; d_call: .; cdr3_aa: CASSLTSGANVLTF; cdr3_nt: TGTGCCAGCAGCCTCACTTCTGGGGCCAACGTCCTGACTTTC
j_call: TRBJ1-1; clone_size: few; v_call: TRBV6-1; d_call: .; cdr3_aa: CASSENIAGAAFF; cdr3_nt: TGTGCCAGCAGTGAAAATATAGCAGGGGCCGCTTTCTTT
j_call: TRBJ1-2; clone_size: few; v_call: TRBV6-6; d_call: .; cdr3_aa: CASSPRTANYGYTF; cdr3_nt: TGTGCCAGCAGTCCCCGGACAGCGAACTATGGCTACACCTTC